Given below is one T cell receptor (beta chain) in context. This CDR3 is built from 17 residues. J was trimmed by 2 bases and V by 0 bases; bases with no gene match: 8. CDR1 SGHRS and CDR2 YFSETQ come from the germline V gene. The data originate from a study of blood T cell repertoires in COVID-19. How the authors handled the data: Estimation of nucleated cell counts was performed using reference gene primer amplification. TCRdb's copy holds only in-frame clones and misses some; the assay was immunoSEQ multiplex PCR. Clone size and V and J calls were adopted from that table, with D and trimming inferred from the DNA. The sample has roughly 160,000 clones; 75% to 90% are singletons.

Sequenced: PBMCs or T cells enriched from blood (not recorded which). V usage is TRBV5-1 and J usage is TRBJ2-5; 9 positions match TRBD2. This TCR came from a woman aged 60-75 years who had recovered from COVID-19. The CDR3 loop is CASSLGASGVGQETQYF. DNA of the CDR3: TGCGCCAGCAGCTTGGGTGCTAGCGGGGTCGGGCAAGAGACCCAGTACTTC.